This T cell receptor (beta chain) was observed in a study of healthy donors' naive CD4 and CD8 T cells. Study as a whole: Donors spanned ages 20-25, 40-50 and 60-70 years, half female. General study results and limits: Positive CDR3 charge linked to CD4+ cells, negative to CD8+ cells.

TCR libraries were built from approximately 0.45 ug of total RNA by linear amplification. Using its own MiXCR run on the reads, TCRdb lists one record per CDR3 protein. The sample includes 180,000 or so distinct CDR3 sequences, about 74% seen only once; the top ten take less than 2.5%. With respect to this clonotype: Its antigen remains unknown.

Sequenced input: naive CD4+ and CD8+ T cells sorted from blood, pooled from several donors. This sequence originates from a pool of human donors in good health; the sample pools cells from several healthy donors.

The CDR3 sequence is CASSFSGTATYGYTF. The CDR3 region has the DNA TGTGCCAGCAGTTTTTCCGGGACAGCGACCTATGGCTACACCTTC. This chain uses TRBV6-5 with TRBJ1-2; 7 nucleotides match TRBD1. CDR3 length: 15 residues. Germline V gene data show CDR1 as MNHEY and CDR2 as SVGAGI. With V trimmed by 4 bases and J by 4 bases, 9 bases remained unmatched.